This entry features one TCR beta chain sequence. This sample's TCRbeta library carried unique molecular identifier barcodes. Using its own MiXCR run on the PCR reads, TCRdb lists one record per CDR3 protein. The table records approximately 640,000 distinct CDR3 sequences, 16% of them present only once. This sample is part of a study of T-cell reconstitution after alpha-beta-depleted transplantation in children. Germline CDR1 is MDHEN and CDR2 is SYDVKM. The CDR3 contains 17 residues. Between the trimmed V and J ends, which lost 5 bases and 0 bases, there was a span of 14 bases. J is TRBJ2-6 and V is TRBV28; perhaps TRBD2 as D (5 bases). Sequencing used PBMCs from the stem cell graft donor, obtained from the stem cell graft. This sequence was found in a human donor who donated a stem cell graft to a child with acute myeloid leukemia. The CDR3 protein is CASSRGDGDSGANVLTF. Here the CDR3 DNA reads TGTGCCAGCAGTCGGGGAGATGGCGACTCTGGGGCCAACGTCCTGACTTTC.